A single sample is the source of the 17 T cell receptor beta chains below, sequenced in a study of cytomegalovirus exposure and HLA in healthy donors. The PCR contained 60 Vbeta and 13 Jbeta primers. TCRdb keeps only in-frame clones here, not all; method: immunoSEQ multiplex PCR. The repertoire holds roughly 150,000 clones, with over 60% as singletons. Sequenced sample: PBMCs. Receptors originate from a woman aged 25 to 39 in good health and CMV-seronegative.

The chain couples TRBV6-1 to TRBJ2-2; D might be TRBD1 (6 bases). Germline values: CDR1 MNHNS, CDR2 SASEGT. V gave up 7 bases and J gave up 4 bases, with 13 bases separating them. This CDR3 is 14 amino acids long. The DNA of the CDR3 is TGTGCCAGCACCCAAGGACAGTCCACCGGGGAGCTGTTTTTT. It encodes CASTQGQSTGELFF.

The CDR3 sequence is CASSYAAATAYGYTF. CDR3 bases: TGTGCCAGCAGTTACGCGGCCGCGACAGCCTATGGCTACACCTTC. This chain uses TRBV6-5 with TRBJ1-2; D might be TRBD1 (5 bases). CDR1 MNHEY and CDR2 SVGAGI come from the germline V gene. The CDR3 runs to 15 residues. The V gene lost 2 bases and the J gene lost 4 bases, with 14 bases spanning the gap.

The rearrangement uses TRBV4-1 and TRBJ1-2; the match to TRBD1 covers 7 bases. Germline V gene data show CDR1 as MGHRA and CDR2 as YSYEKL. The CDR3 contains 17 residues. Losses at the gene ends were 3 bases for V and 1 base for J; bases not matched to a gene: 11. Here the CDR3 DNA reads TGCGCCAGCAGCCAGCCTCTTTGGACAGGCGATAACTATGGCTACACCTTC. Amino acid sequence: CASSQPLWTGDNYGYTF.

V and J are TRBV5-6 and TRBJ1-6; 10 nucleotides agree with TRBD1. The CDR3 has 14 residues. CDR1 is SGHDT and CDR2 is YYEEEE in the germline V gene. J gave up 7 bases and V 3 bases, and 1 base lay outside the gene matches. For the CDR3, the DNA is TGTGCCAGCAGCTGGGACAGGGGAAATTCACCCCTCCACTTT. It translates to CASSWDRGNSPLHF. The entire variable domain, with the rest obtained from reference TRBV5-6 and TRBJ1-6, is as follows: DAGVTQSPTHLIKTRGQQVTLRCSPKSGHDTVSWYQQALGQGPQFIFQYYEEEERQRGNFPDRFSGHQFPNYSSELNVNALLLGDSALYLCASSWDRGNSPLHFGNGTRLTVT.

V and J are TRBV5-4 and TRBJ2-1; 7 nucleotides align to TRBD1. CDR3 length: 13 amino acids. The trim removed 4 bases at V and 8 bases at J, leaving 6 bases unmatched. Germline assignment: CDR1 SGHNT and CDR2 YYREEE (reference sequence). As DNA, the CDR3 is TGTGCCAGCAGCCCACTAGGGGGCGATGAGCAGTTCTTC. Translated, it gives CASSPLGGDEQFF.

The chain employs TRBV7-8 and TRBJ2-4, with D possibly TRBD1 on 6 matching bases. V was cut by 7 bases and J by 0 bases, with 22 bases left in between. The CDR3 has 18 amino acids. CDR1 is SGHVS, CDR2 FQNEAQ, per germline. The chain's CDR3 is CASTRQVGAGLAKNIQYF. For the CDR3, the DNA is TGTGCCAGCACCCGACAGGTGGGCGCGGGCCTAGCCAAAAACATTCAGTACTTC.

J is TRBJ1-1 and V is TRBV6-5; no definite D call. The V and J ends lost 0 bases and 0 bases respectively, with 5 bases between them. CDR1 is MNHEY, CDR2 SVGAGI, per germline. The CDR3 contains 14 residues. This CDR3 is CASSYSNMNTEAFF. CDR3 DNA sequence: TGTGCCAGCAGTTACTCGAACATGAACACTGAAGCTTTCTTT.

The CDR3 bases are TGTGCCAGCTCTAAGCGCGGGGGTAGCTCCTACGAGCAGTACTTC. It encodes CASSKRGGSSYEQYF. This chain joins TRBV2 and TRBJ2-7; 7 bases map to TRBD2. This CDR3 spans 15 amino acids. J lost 0 bases, V lost 8 bases, and 10 bases had no gene match. Per germline, CDR1 SNHLY and CDR2 FYNNEI.

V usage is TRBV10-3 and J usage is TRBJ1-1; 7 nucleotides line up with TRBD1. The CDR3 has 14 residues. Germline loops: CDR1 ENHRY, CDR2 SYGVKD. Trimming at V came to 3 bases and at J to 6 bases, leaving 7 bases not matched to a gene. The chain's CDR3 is CAISEEGASAEAFF. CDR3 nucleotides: TGTGCCATCAGTGAAGAGGGGGCGTCCGCTGAAGCTTTCTTT.

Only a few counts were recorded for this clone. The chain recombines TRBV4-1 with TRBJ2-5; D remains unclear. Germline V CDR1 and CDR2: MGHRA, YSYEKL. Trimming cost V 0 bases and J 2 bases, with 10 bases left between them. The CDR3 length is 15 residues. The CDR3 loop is CASSQDGHPQETQYF. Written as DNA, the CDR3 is TGCGCCAGCAGCCAAGATGGGCATCCACAAGAGACCCAGTACTTC.

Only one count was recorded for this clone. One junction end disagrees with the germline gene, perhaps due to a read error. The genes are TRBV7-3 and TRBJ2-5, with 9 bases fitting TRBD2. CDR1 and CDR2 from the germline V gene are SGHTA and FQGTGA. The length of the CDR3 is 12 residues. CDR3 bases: TGTGCCAGCAGCTTTCCCGGGACTAGCCTGCACTTC. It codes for CASSFPGTSLHF.

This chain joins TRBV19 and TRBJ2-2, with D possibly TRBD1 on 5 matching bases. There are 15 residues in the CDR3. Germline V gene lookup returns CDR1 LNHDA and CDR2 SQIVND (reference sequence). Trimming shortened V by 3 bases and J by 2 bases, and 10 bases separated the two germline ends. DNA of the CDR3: TGTGCCAGTAGTATGTCACAGGTCAACACCGGGGAGCTGTTTTTT. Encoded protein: CASSMSQVNTGELFF.

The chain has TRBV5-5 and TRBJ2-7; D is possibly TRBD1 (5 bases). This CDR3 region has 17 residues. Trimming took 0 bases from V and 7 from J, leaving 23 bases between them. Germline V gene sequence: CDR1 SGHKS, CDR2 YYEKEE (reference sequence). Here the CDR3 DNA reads TGTGCCAGCAGCTTGGCCAGGGCAAGGTATACGACGAGGGAGCAGTACTTC. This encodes CASSLARARYTTREQYF.

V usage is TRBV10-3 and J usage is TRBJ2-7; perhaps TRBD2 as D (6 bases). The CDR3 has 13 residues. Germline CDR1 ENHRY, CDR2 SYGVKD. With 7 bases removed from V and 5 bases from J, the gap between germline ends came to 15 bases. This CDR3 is CAITALGEDEQYF. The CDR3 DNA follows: TGTGCCATCACAGCTCTAGGGGAGGACGAGCAGTACTTC.

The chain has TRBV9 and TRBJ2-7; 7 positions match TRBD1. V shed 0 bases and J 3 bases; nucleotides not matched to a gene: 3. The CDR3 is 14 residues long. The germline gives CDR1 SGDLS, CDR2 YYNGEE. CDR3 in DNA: TGTGCCAGCAGCGTAGGAGGGGGCCACTACGAGCAGTACTTC. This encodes CASSVGGGHYEQYF.

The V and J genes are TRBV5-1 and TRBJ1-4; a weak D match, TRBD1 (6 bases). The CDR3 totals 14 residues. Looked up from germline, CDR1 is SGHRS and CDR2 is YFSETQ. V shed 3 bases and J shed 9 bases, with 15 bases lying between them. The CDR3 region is CASSSGEGTKKLFF. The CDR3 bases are TGCGCCAGCAGCTCCGGGGAGGGGACAAAAAAACTGTTTTTT. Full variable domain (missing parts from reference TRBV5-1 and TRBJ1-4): KAGVTQTPRYLIKTRGQQVTLSCSPISGHRSVSWYQQTPGQGLQFLFEYFSETQRNKGNFPGRFSGRQFSNSRSEMNVSTLELGDSALYLCASSSGEGTKKLFFGSGTQLSVL.

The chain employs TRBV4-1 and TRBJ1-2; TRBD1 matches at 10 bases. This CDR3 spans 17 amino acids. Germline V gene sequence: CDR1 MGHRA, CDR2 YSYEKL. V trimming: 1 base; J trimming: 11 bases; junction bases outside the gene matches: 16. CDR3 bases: TGCGCCAGCAGCCAAGTAGGGCGCGGTGGACAGGGGGGAAGTTACACCTTC. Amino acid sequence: CASSQVGRGGQGGSYTF.